This is a list of T cell receptor beta chains from one sample in a study of cytomegalovirus exposure and HLA in healthy donors. TCRdb keeps only in-frame clones here, not all; method: immunoSEQ multiplex PCR. The table has about 280,000 clones, about 87% seen once. The sequenced material came from PBMCs. Source of these receptors: a woman between 18 and 29 years old in good health and CMV-seronegative. The CDR3 runs from the conserved cysteine through the conserved F or W. Each record gives: J gene, clone size, V gene, D gene, CDR3 protein, CDR3 DNA. D genes are given only for firm matches. Size values are once, few and many counts, or a class for expanded clones, and some rows have none.

TRBJ1-5	.	TRBV6-1	.	CASRGGAGPQHF	TGTGCCAGCAGGGGCGGGGCCGGGCCCCAGCATTTT
TRBJ1-1	.	TRBV9	.	CASSVGQNNMNTEAFF	TGTGCCAGCAGCGTAGGGCAAAACAATATGAACACTGAAGCTTTCTTT
TRBJ2-5	.	TRBV7-3	TRBD2	CASSPHRGLVETQYF	TGTGCCAGCAGCCCCCACCGGGGACTAGTAGAGACCCAGTACTTC
TRBJ2-1	.	TRBV19	.	CASRPPGMGMDNEQFF	TGTGCCAGTAGACCCCCGGGGATGGGGATGGACAATGAGCAGTTCTTC
TRBJ1-5	.	TRBV2	.	CASTLVDLNQPQHF	TGTGCCAGCACCCTAGTTGATCTAAATCAGCCCCAGCATTTT
TRBJ1-4	.	TRBV14	.	CASSPKTGTTNEKLFF	TGTGCCAGCAGCCCGAAGACAGGCACAACTAATGAAAAACTGTTTTTT
TRBJ1-2	.	TRBV18	.	CASSPLKEAFNYGYTF	TGTGCCAGCTCACCACTAAAAGAGGCGTTCAACTATGGTTACACCTTC
TRBJ2-1	.	TRBV19	.	CASSIVRGGGEQFF	TGTGCCAGTAGTATCGTCAGGGGCGGAGGTGAGCAGTTCTTC
TRBJ2-2	.	TRBV10-1	.	CASNKNTGELFF	TGCGCCAGCAACAAAAACACCGGGGAGCTGTTTTTT
TRBJ2-7	.	TRBV5-6	TRBD1	CASSFGTGGVHEQYF	TGTGCCAGCAGCTTCGGGACAGGGGGCGTCCACGAGCAGTACTTC
TRBJ1-6	once	TRBV7-2	TRBD1	CASSLGGGGTGNSPLHF	TGTGCCAGCAGCTTAGGGGGTGGCGGGACAGGTAATTCACCCCTCCACTTT
TRBJ2-5	few	TRBV9	.	CASSVGGGDYIEETQYF	TGTGCCAGCAGCGTAGGAGGGGGGGACTACATAGAAGAGACCCAGTACTTC
TRBJ1-2	.	TRBV29-1	TRBD1	CSVAGTGTHRGSYGYTF	TGCAGCGTTGCCGGGACAGGGACGCATCGGGGAAGCTATGGCTACACCTTC
TRBJ1-1	.	TRBV29-1	TRBD1	CSAMTGGRNTEAFF	TGCAGCGCTATGACAGGGGGTAGGAACACTGAAGCTTTCTTT
TRBJ2-7	.	TRBV6-5	TRBD1	CASSRQGFYEQYF	TGTGCCAGCAGCCGACAGGGCTTCTACGAGCAGTACTTC
TRBJ2-7	.	TRBV27	.	CASSPIYLNYEQYF	TGTGCCAGCAGTCCGATTTACTTAAACTACGAGCAGTACTTC
TRBJ1-1	few	TRBV5-1	TRBD1	CASSVQGAGTEAFF	TGCGCCAGCAGCGTACAGGGGGCGGGCACTGAAGCTTTCTTT
TRBJ2-3	few	TRBV11-3	TRBD2	CASSPGTSSSDTQYF	TGTGCCAGCAGCCCAGGGACTAGTTCATCAGATACGCAGTATTTT
TRBJ2-5	.	TRBV9	TRBD2	CASSRFSGGEETQYF	TGTGCCAGCAGCCGATTTAGCGGGGGAGAAGAGACCCAGTACTTC
TRBJ1-2	.	TRBV29-1	TRBD1	CSVEGMPGNYRGLGYTF	TGCAGCGTTGAAGGGATGCCCGGCAACTACAGGGGGCTGGGCTACACCTTC
TRBJ1-2	.	TRBV2	.	CASRKTESPNYGYTF	TGTGCCAGCAGGAAGACGGAGAGCCCTAACTATGGCTACACCTTC
TRBJ2-2	.	TRBV5-4	TRBD1	CASSLVGQGITGELFF	TGTGCCAGCAGCTTGGTCGGACAGGGCATCACCGGGGAGCTGTTTTTT
TRBJ2-5	.	TRBV7-3	TRBD1	CASSLTAGGSWETQYF	TGTGCCAGCAGCTTAACGGCAGGGGGTAGTTGGGAGACCCAGTACTTC
TRBJ2-5	.	TRBV7-9	.	CASSPRLGGTLVRGETQYF	TGTGCCAGCAGCCCACGTCTAGGAGGTACTCTCGTCCGTGGGGAGACCCAGTACTTC
TRBJ1-1	.	TRBV27	.	CASRTGNTEAFF	TGTGCCAGCCGGACGGGAAACACTGAAGCTTTCTTT
TRBJ1-5	.	TRBV6-1	TRBD1	CASSEQGVTSQPQHF	TGTGCCAGCAGTGAACAGGGGGTAACGAGTCAGCCCCAGCATTTT
TRBJ2-7	.	TRBV29-1	.	CSVLLRGGGEQYF	TGCAGCGTTCTACTACGAGGAGGTGGCGAGCAGTACTTC
TRBJ2-7	.	TRBV7-6	TRBD1	CASSPRQGSYEQYF	TGTGCCAGCAGCCCCAGACAGGGGAGCTACGAGCAGTACTTC
TRBJ2-7	.	TRBV6-1	TRBD1	CASRTGTGSYEQYF	TGTGCCAGCAGGACCGGGACAGGATCCTACGAGCAGTACTTC
TRBJ2-1	.	TRBV18	TRBD2	CASSPPGAGGWNEQFF	TGTGCCAGCTCACCACCTGGAGCGGGGGGTTGGAATGAGCAGTTCTTC
TRBJ2-7	.	TRBV15	.	CATSRDPGFEQYF	TGTGCCACCAGCAGAGATCCGGGGTTCGAGCAGTACTTC
TRBJ2-7	.	TRBV2	.	CASQGVQSYEQYF	TGTGCCAGCCAAGGGGTCCAATCCTACGAGCAGTACTTC
TRBJ2-4	.	TRBV19	.	CASSTGRVAKNIQYF	TGTGCCAGTAGTACAGGGCGCGTAGCCAAAAACATTCAGTACTTC
TRBJ2-7	.	TRBV19	.	CASSPVKGGYYEQYF	TGTGCCAGTAGCCCCGTAAAAGGGGGATACTACGAGCAGTACTTC
TRBJ2-3	.	TRBV18	TRBD2	CASSPQRSGGDTQYF	TGTGCCAGCTCACCACAACGGAGCGGGGGGGATACGCAGTATTTT
TRBJ2-1	.	TRBV10-2	TRBD2	CASSATIGGGTFGGYNEQFF	TGCGCCAGCAGTGCAACCATCGGCGGGGGGACGTTTGGGGGATACAATGAGCAGTTCTTC
TRBJ2-1	.	TRBV7-3	TRBD2	CASSSTSGAYNEQFF	TGTGCCAGCAGCTCGACTAGCGGAGCTTACAATGAGCAGTTCTTC
TRBJ2-1	once	TRBV18	TRBD2	CASSQTIGAGGRWDEQFF	TGTGCCAGCTCACAAACGATCGGAGCGGGGGGGCGTTGGGATGAGCAGTTCTTC
TRBJ1-2	.	TRBV28	TRBD1	CAGRGRLNYGYTF	TGTGCCGGCAGGGGGCGCCTAAACTATGGCTACACCTTC
TRBJ1-5	.	TRBV5-5	.	CASSLGLQLSNQPQHF	TGTGCCAGCAGCTTGGGACTACAGTTATCAAATCAGCCCCAGCATTTT
TRBJ2-5	.	TRBV6-5	TRBD2	CASSYGGGSRETQYF	TGTGCCAGCAGTTATGGCGGGGGGAGTCGAGAGACCCAGTACTTC
TRBJ2-2	.	TRBV7-9	TRBD2	CASSSMPAGRPGGELFF	TGTGCCAGCAGCTCTATGCCAGCGGGGCGCCCCGGCGGGGAGCTGTTTTTT
TRBJ2-7	.	TRBV6-6	TRBD2	CASSYLAGGPSYEQYF	TGTGCCAGCAGCTACCTGGCGGGGGGCCCCTCCTACGAGCAGTACTTC
TRBJ2-7	.	TRBV7-9	TRBD2	CSSSSAGGREYEQYF	TGTTCCAGCAGCTCCGCGGGGGGTCGGGAATACGAGCAGTACTTC
TRBJ2-3	.	TRBV6-5	TRBD2	CASSGLAGGEDTQYF	TGTGCCAGCAGCGGACTAGCGGGGGGAGAAGATACGCAGTATTTT
TRBJ2-1	.	TRBV6-4	TRBD1	CASSDSDRAPYNEQFF	TGTGCCAGCAGTGATAGTGACAGGGCCCCCTACAATGAGCAGTTCTTC
TRBJ2-1	.	TRBV25-1	TRBD1	CASSTPGQEQFF	TGTGCCAGCAGTACTCCGGGACAGGAGCAGTTCTTC
TRBJ2-5	once	TRBV5-4	.	CASSPAFETQYF	TGTGCCAGCAGCCCAGCGTTCGAGACCCAGTACTTC